This TCR beta chain is drawn from a study of T cell clonotyping in hematopoietic cell transplantation. Only in-frame clones appear in the TCRdb table, and some are missing; sequencing was by immunoSEQ multiplex PCR. Here the sample spans tens of thousands of clones, 95% being singletons. The CDR3 covers 15 residues. Germline V CDR1 and CDR2: SGHDT, YYEEEE. V lost 4 bases, J lost 3 bases, and 14 bases lay in between. The J gene is TRBJ1-5, the V gene TRBV5-6; possibly TRBD1 for D (5 bases). This clonotype originated in a young man in good health. Some clones in this sample may be carry-over from other donors' samples. The specimen was peripheral blood mononuclear cells. DNA for the CDR3: TGTGCCAGCAGCCGGACCAGGGAGGTCAATCAGCCCCAGCATTTT. This sequence encodes CASSRTREVNQPQHF. Together with reference TRBV5-6 and TRBJ1-5, the CDR3 gives the full variable domain: DAGVTQSPTHLIKTRGQQVTLRCSPKSGHDTVSWYQQALGQGPQFIFQYYEEEERQRGNFPDRFSGHQFPNYSSELNVNALLLGDSALYLCASSRTREVNQPQHFGDGTRLSIL.